This T cell receptor (beta chain) emerged from a study of PD-1 blockade in classical Hodgkin lymphoma. V lost 6 bases, J lost 4 bases, and 9 bases lay in between. The germline V gene has CDR1 MDHEN and CDR2 SYDVKM. CDR3 size: 12 residues. Each patient's relapse followed autologous stem cell transplantation, and brentuximab vedotin exposure varied. Here immunoSEQ multiplex PCR was the method, and the copy in TCRdb shows in-frame clones only, minus some. This table has 95,000 to 120,000 clones, 89% appearing once. Sequenced material: peripheral blood mononuclear cells (PBMCs), taken before the second cycle of nivolumab. The origin of this receptor is a human donor with classical Hodgkin lymphoma. The chain joins TRBV28 to TRBJ1-1; weak D call: TRBD1 (5 bases). The CDR3 sequence is CASRTEGTEAFF. In DNA, the CDR3 is TGTGCCAGCAGGACAGAGGGCACTGAAGCTTTCTTT.